These 30 T cell receptor beta chains were all obtained from the same sample, sequenced in a study of vaccination effects on CD4 cells after COVID-19. These TCRs are of unknown antigen specificity. Measured with immunoSEQ multiplex PCR; TCRdb has only the in-frame clones, and not every one. The table has about 70,000 clones, roughly 73% seen once. Viral peptide pools were used in the ViraFEST assay to expand antigen-specific CD4+ T cells, and sequencing came afterward. The authors isolated CD4+ T cells after around 10 days of culture. PCR showed that the person got SARS-CoV-2 infection at some point between March and December 2020. The material was CD4+ T cells from PBMCs cultured with HIV peptides, obtained before COVID-19 vaccination. Subset in this sample: HIV-1 Nef peptide pool negative control/reference culture. The receptors stem from a human donor who had a prior SARS-CoV-2 infection.

V is TRBV5-8 and J is TRBJ2-2, with D perhaps matching TRBD1 or TRBD2 (5 bases each). The CDR3 consists of 17 residues. CDR1 SGHTS and CDR2 YDEGEE come from the germline V gene. V dropped 0 bases and J dropped 2 bases, with 14 bases sitting between them. The CDR3 nucleotides are TGTGCCAGCAGCTTGGTCGGGACGGCCGCTAACACCGGGGAGCTGTTTTTT. Translation: CASSLVGTAANTGELFF.

This chain connects TRBV28 to TRBJ2-7; TRBD2 matches at 7 bases. Germline CDR1 is MDHEN and CDR2 is SYDVKM. J was trimmed by 12 bases and V by 5 bases; bases with no gene match: 13. The CDR3 has 13 residues. The CDR3 spells CASSPRPGWGGYF. DNA of the CDR3: TGTGCCAGCAGTCCACGACCGGGGTGGGGGGGGTACTTC.

The genes are TRBV9 and TRBJ2-5; D might be TRBD1 or TRBD2, each matching 5 bases. The V gene lost 3 bases and the J gene lost 2 bases, with 14 bases spanning the gap. Germline values: CDR1 SGDLS, CDR2 YYNGEE. The CDR3 has 15 amino acids. This CDR3 reads CASSAWDGRQETQYF. The CDR3 DNA follows: TGTGCCAGCAGCGCCTGGGACGGACGACAAGAGACCCAGTACTTC.

The gene calls are TRBV19 and TRBJ1-5, with a tentative D call TRBD1 (5 bases). This CDR3 region has 15 residues. CDR1 LNHDA and CDR2 SQIVND come from the germline V gene (reference sequence). The V gene lost 5 bases and the J gene lost 2 bases, with 13 bases spanning the gap. CDR3 DNA: TGTGCCAGTAGTCTTCAGGGTCGGGGCAATCAGCCCCAGCATTTT. Its protein is CASSLQGRGNQPQHF.

The chain uses TRBV7-9 and TRBJ1-2, with 8 bases matching TRBD1. The CDR3 has 14 residues. V lost 5 bases to trimming and J lost 8 bases; unmatched junction nucleotides: 10. CDR1 and CDR2 from the germline V gene are SEHNR and FQNEAQ (reference sequence). This chain's CDR3 is CASSPRTGSVGYTF. In DNA, the CDR3 is TGTGCCAGCAGCCCCCGGACAGGGAGTGTGGGCTACACCTTC.

V and J are TRBV6-1 and TRBJ2-1; D may correspond to TRBD1 or TRBD2 (6 bases each). Germline V gene lookup returns CDR1 MNHNS and CDR2 SASEGT. V was trimmed by 2 bases and J by 4 bases, leaving 15 bases between them. The CDR3 is 16 amino acids. CDR3 in DNA: TGTGCCAGCAGTGAAATGTGGGGGGCAGGGTACAATGAGCAGTTCTTC. Translation gives CASSEMWGAGYNEQFF.

The chain joins TRBV10-2 to TRBJ2-1; TRBD2 aligns across 10 bases. Germline trimming cut 3 bases from V and 10 bases from J; bases unmatched to any gene: 9. Germline loops: CDR1 WSHSY, CDR2 SAAADI. The CDR3 is made up of 15 amino acids. The CDR3 DNA reads as TGCGCCAGCAGTGAACTGAGGCTAGCGGGAGCCGAGCAGTTCTTC. Its protein product is CASSELRLAGAEQFF.

V is TRBV28 and J is TRBJ2-5; 7 nucleotides agree with TRBD1. The junction had 9 bases not matched to a gene; V was cut back by 3 bases and J by 5 bases. The CDR3 contains 15 residues. Germline lookup yields CDR1 MDHEN and CDR2 SYDVKM. The CDR3 DNA reads as TGTGCCAGCAGTTTTTTCATAGGGGGCGATGAGACCCAGTACTTC. It codes for CASSFFIGGDETQYF.

The rearrangement uses TRBV10-2 and TRBJ2-7; D gene ambiguous. The CDR3 runs 12 residues. CDR1 is WSHSY and CDR2 is SAAADI in the germline V gene. Trimming took off 6 bases at V and 0 bases at J, with 6 bases between the two ends. CDR3 in amino acids: CASRDPSYEQYF. The CDR3 DNA sequence: TGCGCCAGCAGGGACCCCTCCTACGAGCAGTACTTC.

V gene TRBV30 combines with J gene TRBJ2-7; D is ambiguous. The CDR3 consists of 13 residues. Germline V lookup: CDR1 GTSNPN, CDR2 SVGIG (reference sequence). Trimming stripped 4 bases from V and 0 bases from J, with 10 bases between. The CDR3 reads CAWIKWDSYEQYF. CDR3 nucleotide sequence: TGTGCCTGGATTAAGTGGGACTCCTACGAGCAGTACTTC.

The chain's CDR3 is CASSLTSGRAYEQYF. For the CDR3, the DNA is TGTGCCAGCAGCTTGACTAGCGGGAGGGCCTACGAGCAGTACTTC. The chain has TRBV11-2 and TRBJ2-7; 14 bases agree with TRBD2. Germline V gene lookup returns CDR1 SGHAT and CDR2 FQNNGV. With 3 bases clipped from V and 2 bases from J, the junction kept 0 bases outside the gene matches. CDR3 length: 15 amino acids.

CDR3 sequence (DNA): TGTGCCAGCATTCCACCGGGACTTTTGAACACTGAAGCTTTCTTT. This codes for CASIPPGLLNTEAFF. This rearrangement joins TRBV6-5 to TRBJ1-1; weak D call: TRBD1 (5 bases). This CDR3 is 15 amino acids long. Trimming removed 7 bases at V and 0 bases at J, with 15 bases between. Germline CDR1 is MNHEY and CDR2 is SVGAGI.

The chain uses TRBV18 and TRBJ1-4, with TRBD1 as a possible D gene (6 bases). Trimming removed 0 bases at V and 3 bases at J, with 17 bases between. The CDR3 spans 18 residues. Germline-derived CDR1 and CDR2 are KGHSH and LQKENI. In DNA, the CDR3 is TGTGCCAGCTCACCACCCTCGGGGGGCAGCTCGGCTAATGAAAAACTGTTTTTT. Its protein product is CASSPPSGGSSANEKLFF.

This clone turned up a few times. This chain joins TRBV7-9 and TRBJ1-1, with D uncertain. CDR3 length: 13 residues. In germline, CDR1 is SEHNR, CDR2 FQNEAQ (reference sequence). V was clipped by 0 bases and J by 1 base, with 3 bases between them. The CDR3 sequence: CASSLAGNTEAFF. The CDR3 DNA sequence: TGTGCCAGCAGCTTAGCCGGGAACACTGAAGCTTTCTTT.

This clone occurred a few times. The V call is TRBV5-6, the J call TRBJ1-2; D unresolved. The CDR3 has 14 amino acids. CDR1 is SGHDT and CDR2 is YYEEEE in the germline V gene. V was pared by 1 base and J by 8 bases, with 15 bases between. CDR3 coding DNA: TGTGCCAGCAGCTTGCGAGACGCCGGCTACGGCTACACCTTC. This codes for CASSLRDAGYGYTF.

As concerns this clone: This same CDR3 is encoded by further DNA sequences in the sample. The chain carries TRBV7-2 and TRBJ2-3, with 9 bases matching TRBD1. Per the germline V gene, CDR1 is SGHTA and CDR2 is FQGNSA. V shed 0 bases, J shed 6 bases, and the junction held 7 bases outside the gene matches. The CDR3 is 16 amino acids. CDR3 nucleotides: TGTGCCAGCAGCTTAGCCGGGACAGGGACAGGCGATACGCAGTATTTT. This encodes CASSLAGTGTGDTQYF.

The CDR3 protein is CASSYRGNTEAFF. The CDR3, as DNA: TGTGCCAGCAGTTACAGGGGGAACACTGAAGCTTTCTTT. The chain employs TRBV12-3 or TRBV12-4 and TRBJ1-1; the match to TRBD1 covers 7 bases. CDR3 length: 13 residues. V shed 4 bases, J shed 1 base, and the junction held 0 bases outside the gene matches.

The chain has TRBV7-2 and TRBJ1-1; no clear D. CDR3 length: 13 amino acids. Germline-derived CDR1 and CDR2 are SGHTA and FQGNSA. The germline V and J ends were trimmed by 5 bases and 9 bases, with 16 bases remaining between them. This chain's CDR3 is CASSAQFYGKAFF. The CDR3 DNA sequence: TGTGCCAGCAGCGCTCAATTTTATGGAAAAGCTTTCTTT.

The chain joins TRBV4-1 to TRBJ2-1, with 9 positions matching TRBD2. The germline V gene has CDR1 MGHRA and CDR2 YSYEKL. The V and J ends lost 1 base and 3 bases, in that order; junction bases with no gene match: 10. CDR3 length equals 18 residues. DNA of the CDR3: TGCGCCAGCAGCCAAGTAGACCTGGGACTAGCTGGCTACAATGAGCAGTTCTTC. This codes for CASSQVDLGLAGYNEQFF.

The V call is TRBV9, the J call TRBJ2-5, with 9 nucleotides matching TRBD2. The germline V gene encodes CDR1 SGDLS and CDR2 YYNGEE. V dropped 0 bases and J dropped 4; count of bases not matched to a gene: 7. The CDR3 is 16 residues long. The DNA for the CDR3 is TGTGCCAGCAGCGTAGGGGCGGGGGGGGTCCGAGAGACCCAGTACTTC. This sequence encodes CASSVGAGGVRETQYF.

The chain links TRBV10-3 to TRBJ2-7; TRBD1 agrees at 8 bases. This CDR3 is built from 14 residues. J lost 4 bases, V lost 6 bases, and 8 bases had no gene match. Germline V gene lookup returns CDR1 ENHRY and CDR2 SYGVKD. The CDR3 nucleotides are TGTGCCATCAGAGCCGGACAGGGTACGTACGAGCAGTACTTC. Amino acids: CAIRAGQGTYEQYF.

J is TRBJ1-6 and V is TRBV19, with 7 bases identical to TRBD1. The CDR3 is 14 residues long. Germline loops: CDR1 LNHDA, CDR2 SQIVND (reference sequence). Trimming cost V 4 bases and J 8 bases; bases outside gene matches: 5. The CDR3 sequence is CASSTTGSDSPLHF. The CDR3 bases are TGTGCCAGTAGTACGACAGGGAGTGATTCACCCCTCCACTTT. Looking up the rest from reference TRBV19 and TRBJ1-6 gives the full variable domain: DGGITQSPKYLFRKEGQNVTLSCEQNLNHDAMYWYRQDPGQGLRLIYYSQIVNDFQKGDIAEGYSVSREKKESFPLTVTSAQKNPTAFYLCASSTTGSDSPLHFGNGTRLTVT.

The chain joins TRBV27 to TRBJ2-2; no reliable D call. CDR3 length equals 13 residues. Per germline, CDR1 MNHEY and CDR2 SMNVEV (reference sequence). V was pared by 2 bases and J by 2 bases, with 3 bases between. CDR3 region: CASSLVNTGELFF. The CDR3, as DNA: TGTGCCAGCAGTTTAGTAAACACCGGGGAGCTGTTTTTT.

The count of this clone is one. The chain recombines TRBV7-8 with TRBJ2-5, with D uncertain. The CDR3 extends over 12 amino acids. V shed 5 bases and J shed 1 base, with 5 bases lying between them. Germline V gene sequence: CDR1 SGHVS, CDR2 FQNEAQ. The CDR3 sequence is CASSRVQETQYF. The CDR3 DNA reads TGTGCCAGCAGCCGGGTCCAAGAGACCCAGTACTTC.

This clone was recorded only once. The chain links TRBV29-1 to TRBJ2-3; 7 nucleotides match TRBD1. The CDR3 has 16 amino acids. With 4 bases clipped from V and 0 bases from J, the junction kept 10 bases outside the gene matches. CDR1 and CDR2 from the germline V gene are SQVTM and ANQGSEA. CDR3 in DNA: TGCAGCGTTGTGGGGAACAGGGGAAGGAGCACAGATACGCAGTATTTT. Protein sequence: CSVVGNRGRSTDTQYF.

V and J are TRBV5-4 and TRBJ2-7, with D tentatively TRBD1 (5 bases). The V end was cut by 0 bases, the J end by 2 bases, with 12 bases between. Germline CDR1 reads SGHNT; CDR2 reads YYREEE (reference sequence). The CDR3 extends over 15 amino acids. The CDR3 nucleotides are TGTGCCAGCAGCTTGGACCAGGGATTACCCTACGAGCAGTACTTC. Its translation is CASSLDQGLPYEQYF. Full variable domain (remainder filled in from reference TRBV5-4 and TRBJ2-7): ETGVTQSPTHLIKTRGQQVTLRCSSQSGHNTVSWYQQALGQGPQFIFQYYREEENGRGNFPPRFSGLQFPNYSSELNVNALELDDSALYLCASSLDQGLPYEQYFGPGTRLTVT.

V is TRBV6-5 and J is TRBJ1-3; D not certain. V shed 7 bases and J shed 2 bases, with 12 bases lying between them. The CDR3 spans 14 residues. Germline V gene data show CDR1 as MNHEY and CDR2 as SVGAGI. Here the CDR3 DNA reads TGTGCCAGCATGGAGGCCTCGACTGGAAACACCATATATTTT. Amino acids: CASMEASTGNTIYF.

The chain recombines TRBV4-1 with TRBJ1-2, with 10 nucleotides matching TRBD1. The CDR3 is 15 amino acids. From germline, CDR1 is MGHRA and CDR2 YSYEKL. Germline trimming cut 3 bases from V and 7 bases from J; bases unmatched to any gene: 8. This CDR3 is CASSHLVTGGAGYTF. Here the CDR3 DNA reads TGCGCCAGCAGCCACCTCGTGACAGGGGGCGCTGGCTACACCTTC.

The V gene is TRBV6-1, the J gene TRBJ1-2; D gene uncertain. Germline CDR1 reads MNHNS; CDR2 reads SASEGT. The V and J ends lost 1 base and 4 bases respectively, with 16 bases between them. This CDR3 is 16 amino acids long. The CDR3 loop is CASSEEYGRGSYGYTF. The CDR3 DNA sequence: TGTGCCAGCAGTGAAGAATATGGGCGCGGGTCCTATGGCTACACCTTC.

The chain has TRBV2 and TRBJ2-2; D possibly corresponds to TRBD2 (5 bases). The CDR3 covers 13 residues. V lost 6 bases to trimming and J lost 4 bases, with 9 bases between them. CDR1 is SNHLY, CDR2 FYNNEI, per germline. Here the CDR3 reads CASRNSATGELFF. The DNA for the CDR3 is TGTGCCAGCAGAAATAGCGCCACCGGGGAGCTGTTTTTT.